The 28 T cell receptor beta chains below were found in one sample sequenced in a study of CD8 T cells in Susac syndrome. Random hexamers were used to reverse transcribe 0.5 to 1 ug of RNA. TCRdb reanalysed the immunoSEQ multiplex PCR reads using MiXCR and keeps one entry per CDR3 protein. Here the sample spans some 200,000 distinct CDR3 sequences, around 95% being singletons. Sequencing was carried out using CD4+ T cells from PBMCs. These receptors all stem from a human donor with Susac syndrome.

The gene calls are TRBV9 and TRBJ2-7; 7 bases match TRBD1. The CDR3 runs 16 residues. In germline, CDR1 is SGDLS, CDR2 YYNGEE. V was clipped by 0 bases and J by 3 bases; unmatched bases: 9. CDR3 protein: CASSVEIGQAIYEQYF. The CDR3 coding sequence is TGTGCCAGCAGCGTAGAAATAGGACAGGCGATCTACGAGCAGTACTTC.

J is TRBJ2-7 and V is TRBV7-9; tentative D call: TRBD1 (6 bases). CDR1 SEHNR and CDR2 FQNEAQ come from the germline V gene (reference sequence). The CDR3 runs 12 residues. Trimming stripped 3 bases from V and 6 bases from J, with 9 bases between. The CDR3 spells CASSLIQGEQYF. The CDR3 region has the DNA TGTGCCAGCAGCTTGATACAGGGCGAGCAGTACTTC.

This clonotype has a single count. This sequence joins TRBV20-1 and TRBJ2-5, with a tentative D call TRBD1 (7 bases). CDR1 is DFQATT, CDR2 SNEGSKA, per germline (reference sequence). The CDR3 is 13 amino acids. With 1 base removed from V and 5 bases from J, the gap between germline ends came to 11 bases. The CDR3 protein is CSARGGGGETQYF. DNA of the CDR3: TGCAGTGCTAGAGGAGGAGGGGGCGAGACCCAGTACTTC.

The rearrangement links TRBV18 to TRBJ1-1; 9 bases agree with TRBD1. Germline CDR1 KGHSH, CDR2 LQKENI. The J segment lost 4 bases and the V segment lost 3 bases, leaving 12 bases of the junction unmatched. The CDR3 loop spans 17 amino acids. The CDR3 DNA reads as TGTGCCAGCTCACCCGGGGAACCACAGGGGGCCGTCACTGAAGCTTTCTTT. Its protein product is CASSPGEPQGAVTEAFF.

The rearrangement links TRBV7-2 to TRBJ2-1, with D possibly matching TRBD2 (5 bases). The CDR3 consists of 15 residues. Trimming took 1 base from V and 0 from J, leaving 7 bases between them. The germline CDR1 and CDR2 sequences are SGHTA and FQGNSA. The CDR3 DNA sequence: TGTGCCAGCAGCTTAGTAGGGAGCTCCTACAATGAGCAGTTCTTC. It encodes CASSLVGSSYNEQFF.

As DNA, the CDR3 is TGTGCCAACCTGTCGAGGGGAAACACCATATATTTT. Amino acids: CANLSRGNTIYF. The chain employs TRBV7-2 and TRBJ1-3; D is ambiguous. Germline lookup yields CDR1 SGHTA and CDR2 FQGNSA. CDR3 length: 12 residues. Trimming left V 10 bases short and J 4 bases short, with 11 bases between.

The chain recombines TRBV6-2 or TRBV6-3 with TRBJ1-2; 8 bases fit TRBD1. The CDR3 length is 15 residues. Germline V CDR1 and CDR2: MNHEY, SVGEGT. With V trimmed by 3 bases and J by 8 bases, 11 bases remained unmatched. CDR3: CASSYFTGTGGGYTF. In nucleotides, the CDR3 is TGTGCCAGCAGTTATTTCACCGGGACAGGCGGCGGCTACACCTTC.

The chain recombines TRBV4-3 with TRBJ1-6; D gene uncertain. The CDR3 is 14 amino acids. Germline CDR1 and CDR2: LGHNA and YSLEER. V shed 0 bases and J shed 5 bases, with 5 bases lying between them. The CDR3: CASSQEIDNSPLHF. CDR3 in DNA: TGCGCCAGCAGCCAAGAGATTGATAATTCACCCCTCCACTTT.

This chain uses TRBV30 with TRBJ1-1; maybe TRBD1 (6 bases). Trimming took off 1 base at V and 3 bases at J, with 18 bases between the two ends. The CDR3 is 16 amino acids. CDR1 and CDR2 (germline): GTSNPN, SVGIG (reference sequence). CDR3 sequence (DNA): TGTGCCTGGAGTGCCACCTCACAGGGAAGGGACACTGAAGCTTTCTTT. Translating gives CAWSATSQGRDTEAFF.

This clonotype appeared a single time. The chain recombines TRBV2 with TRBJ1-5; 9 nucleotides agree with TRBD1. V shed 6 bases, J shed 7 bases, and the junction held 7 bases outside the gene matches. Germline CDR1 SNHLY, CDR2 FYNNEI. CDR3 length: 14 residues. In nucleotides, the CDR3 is TGTGCCAGCAGCTGGGACAGGGACAACCAGCCCCAGCATTTT. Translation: CASSWDRDNQPQHF. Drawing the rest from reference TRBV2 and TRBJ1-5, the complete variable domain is EPEVTQTPSHQVTQMGQEVILRCVPISNHLYFYWYRQILGQKVEFLVSFYNNEISEKSEIFDDQFSVERPDGSNFTLKIRSTKLEDSAMYFCASSWDRDNQPQHFGDGTRLSIL.

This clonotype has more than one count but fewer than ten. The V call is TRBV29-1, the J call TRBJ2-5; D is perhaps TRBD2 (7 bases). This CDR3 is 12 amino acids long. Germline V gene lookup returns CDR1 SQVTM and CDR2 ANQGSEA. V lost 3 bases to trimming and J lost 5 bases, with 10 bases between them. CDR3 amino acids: CSVERGGETQYF. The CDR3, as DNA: TGCAGCGTTGAGAGGGGGGGCGAGACCCAGTACTTC.

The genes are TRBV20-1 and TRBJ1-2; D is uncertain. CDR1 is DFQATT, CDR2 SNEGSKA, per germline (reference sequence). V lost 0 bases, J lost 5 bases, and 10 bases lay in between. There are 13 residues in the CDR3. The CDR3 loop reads CSARDGLRYGYTF. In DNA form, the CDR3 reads TGCAGTGCTAGAGATGGGCTGCGATATGGCTACACCTTC.

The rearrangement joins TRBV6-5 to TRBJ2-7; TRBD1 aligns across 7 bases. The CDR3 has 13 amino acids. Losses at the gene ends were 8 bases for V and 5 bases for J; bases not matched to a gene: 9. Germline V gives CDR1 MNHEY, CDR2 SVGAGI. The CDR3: CASGKQGFNEQYF. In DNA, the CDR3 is TGTGCCAGCGGAAAACAGGGGTTCAACGAGCAGTACTTC.

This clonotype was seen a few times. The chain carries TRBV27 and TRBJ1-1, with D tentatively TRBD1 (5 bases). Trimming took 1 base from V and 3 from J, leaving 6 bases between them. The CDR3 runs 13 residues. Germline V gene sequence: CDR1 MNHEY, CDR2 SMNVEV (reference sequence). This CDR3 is CASSLWGDTEAFF. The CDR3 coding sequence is TGTGCCAGCAGTTTATGGGGCGACACTGAAGCTTTCTTT.

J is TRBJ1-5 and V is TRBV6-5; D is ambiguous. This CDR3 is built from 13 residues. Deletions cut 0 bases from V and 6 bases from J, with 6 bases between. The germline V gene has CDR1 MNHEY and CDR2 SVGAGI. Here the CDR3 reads CASSYSRSQPQHF. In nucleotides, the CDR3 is TGTGCCAGCAGTTACTCGAGGAGTCAGCCCCAGCATTTT.

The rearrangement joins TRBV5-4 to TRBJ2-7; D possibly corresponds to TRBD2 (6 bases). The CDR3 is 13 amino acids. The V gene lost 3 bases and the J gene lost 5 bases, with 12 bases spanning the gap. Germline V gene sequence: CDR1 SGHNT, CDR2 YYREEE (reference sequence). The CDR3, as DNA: TGTGCCAGCAGCTCGGGGGTGGACGACGAGCAGTACTTC. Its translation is CASSSGVDDEQYF.

This chain's CDR3 is CASSAGLPNLEAFF. CDR3 in DNA: TGTGCCAGCAGTGCGGGACTCCCTAATTTAGAAGCTTTCTTT. J is TRBJ1-1 and V is TRBV2; D is perhaps TRBD1 (5 bases). V lost 4 bases and J lost 8, with 17 bases in between. This CDR3 region has 14 residues. Germline CDR1 SNHLY, CDR2 FYNNEI.

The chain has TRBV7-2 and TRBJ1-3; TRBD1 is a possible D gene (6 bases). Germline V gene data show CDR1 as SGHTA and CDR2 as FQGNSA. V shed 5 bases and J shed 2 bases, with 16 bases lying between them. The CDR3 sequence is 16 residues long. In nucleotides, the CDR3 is TGTGCCAGCAGCCCTGTTGGGGGGCTGACTGGAAACACCATATATTTT. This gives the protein CASSPVGGLTGNTIYF.

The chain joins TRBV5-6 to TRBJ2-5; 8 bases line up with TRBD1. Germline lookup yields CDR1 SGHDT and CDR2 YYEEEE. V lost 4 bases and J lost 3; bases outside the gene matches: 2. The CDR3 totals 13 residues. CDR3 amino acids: CASSGTGKETQYF. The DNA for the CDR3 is TGTGCCAGCAGCGGGACAGGAAAAGAGACCCAGTACTTC.

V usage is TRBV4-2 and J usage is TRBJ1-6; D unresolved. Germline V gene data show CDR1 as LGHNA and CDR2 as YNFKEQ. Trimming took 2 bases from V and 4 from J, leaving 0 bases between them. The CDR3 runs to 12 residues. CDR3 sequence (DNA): TGTGCCAGCAGCCAATATAATTCACCCCTCCACTTT. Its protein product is CASSQYNSPLHF.

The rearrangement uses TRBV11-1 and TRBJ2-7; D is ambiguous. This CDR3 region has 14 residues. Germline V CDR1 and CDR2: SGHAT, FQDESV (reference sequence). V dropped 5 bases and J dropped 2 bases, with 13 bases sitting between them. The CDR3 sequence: CASSRSTIAYEQYF. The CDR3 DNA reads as TGTGCCAGCAGCCGATCGACGATAGCCTACGAGCAGTACTTC.

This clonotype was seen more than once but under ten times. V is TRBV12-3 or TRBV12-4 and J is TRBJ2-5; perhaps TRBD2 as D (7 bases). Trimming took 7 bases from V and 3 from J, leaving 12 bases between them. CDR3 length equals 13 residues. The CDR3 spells CASTRGAEETQYF. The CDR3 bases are TGTGCCAGCACCCGGGGGGCCGAAGAGACCCAGTACTTC.

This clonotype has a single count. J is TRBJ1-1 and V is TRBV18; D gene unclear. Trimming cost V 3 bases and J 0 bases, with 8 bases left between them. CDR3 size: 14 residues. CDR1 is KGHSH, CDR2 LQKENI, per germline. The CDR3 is CASSPSTVNTEAFF. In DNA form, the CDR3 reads TGTGCCAGCTCACCCTCCACAGTGAACACTGAAGCTTTCTTT.

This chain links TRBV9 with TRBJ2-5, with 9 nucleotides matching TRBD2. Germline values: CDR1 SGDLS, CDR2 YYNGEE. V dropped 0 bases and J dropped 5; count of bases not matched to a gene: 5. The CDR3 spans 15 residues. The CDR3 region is CASSVGSLAGETQYF. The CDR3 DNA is TGTGCCAGCAGCGTAGGGAGTCTAGCGGGGGAGACCCAGTACTTC.

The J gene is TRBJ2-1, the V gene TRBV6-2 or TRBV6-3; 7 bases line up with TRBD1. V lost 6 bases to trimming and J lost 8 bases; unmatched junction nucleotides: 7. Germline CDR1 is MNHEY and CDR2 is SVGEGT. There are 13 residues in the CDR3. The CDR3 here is CASRKGAWDEQFF. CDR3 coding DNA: TGTGCCAGCAGGAAGGGGGCATGGGATGAGCAGTTCTTC.

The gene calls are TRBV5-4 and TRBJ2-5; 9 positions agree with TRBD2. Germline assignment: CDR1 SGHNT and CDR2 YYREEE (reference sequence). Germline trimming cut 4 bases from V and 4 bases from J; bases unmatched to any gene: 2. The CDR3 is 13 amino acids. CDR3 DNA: TGTGCCAGCAGCGCTAGCGGGGTAGAGACCCAGTACTTC. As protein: CASSASGVETQYF.

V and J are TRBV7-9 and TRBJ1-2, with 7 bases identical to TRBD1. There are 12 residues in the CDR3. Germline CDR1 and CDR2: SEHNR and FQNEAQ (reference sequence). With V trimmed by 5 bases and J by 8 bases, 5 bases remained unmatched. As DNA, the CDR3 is TGTGCCAGCAGCACGACAGGGCGAGGCTACACCTTC. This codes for CASSTTGRGYTF.

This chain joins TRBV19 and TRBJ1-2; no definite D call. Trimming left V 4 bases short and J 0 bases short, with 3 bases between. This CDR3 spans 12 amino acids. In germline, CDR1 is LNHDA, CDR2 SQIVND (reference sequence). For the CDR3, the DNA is TGTGCCAGTAGTAAAGCTAACTATGGCTACACCTTC. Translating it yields CASSKANYGYTF.